This T cell receptor (beta chain) came from a study of T cells in Graves' hyperthyroidism and ophthalmopathy. Reasons for excluding patients were uncontrolled infection, other autoimmune disease, pregnancy or lactation. The authors took PBMCs from 10 ml fresh peripheral blood. Germline V gene lookup returns CDR1 LNHDA and CDR2 SQIVND (reference sequence). The V and J ends lost 2 bases and 3 bases respectively, with 11 bases between them. The CDR3 runs 14 residues. In this sample, this clonotype turned up many times. Amplification of TCR beta CDR3 regions used RNA as the template. The study used the HTBI primer set for a first-round RT-PCR of the TCR CDR3. TCRdb re-called the multiplex PCR reads through MiXCR, storing one row per CDR3 protein. The data show about 350,000 distinct CDR3 sequences, less than 20% seen once.

The source of this sequence is a woman in her 40s with Graves' ophthalmopathy. The material sequenced was blood. The V call is TRBV19, the J call TRBJ2-7, with D possibly TRBD1 on 6 matching bases. The CDR3 sequence is CASSIPGHLYEQYF. The CDR3 DNA sequence: TGTGCCAGTAGTATACCGGGACATCTCTACGAGCAGTACTTC.